This record concerns one T cell receptor (beta chain) sequence. The record originates from a study of Ad26.COV2.S vaccination and SARS-CoV-2 variants. Turning to the study itself: The authors gave Ad26.COV2.S intramuscularly, either once or twice 56 days apart.

CDR3 length: 15 residues. Deletions cut 3 bases from V and 7 bases from J, with 13 bases between. The germline CDR1 and CDR2 sequences are MGHDK and SYGVNS. Treatment: around 19 received Ad26.COV2.S at low or high dose, single or two shots; five or six received placebo; per-sample allocation not given. Following the first vaccine or placebo injection, samples were taken on day 63. Adults aged 18-55 years in Boston included the donor. What was given as vaccine was an Ad26 vector encoding Wuhan-strain SARS-CoV-2 spike. Repertoires were generated with immunoSEQ multiplex PCR, while TCRdb's copy carries only in-frame clones and drops some. Of about 350,000 clones in the sample, 86% were seen once.

Source: peripheral blood, taken in a trial of Ad26.COV2.S vaccine versus placebo. This rearrangement joins TRBV25-1 to TRBJ1-6; tentatively, D is TRBD1 (5 bases). This receptor was identified in a person aged 18-65 years who received the Ad26.COV2.S COVID-19 vaccine or a placebo. The CDR3 sequence is CASSDPTGRNSPLHF. The CDR3 region has the DNA TGTGCCAGCAGTGATCCCACAGGTCGGAATTCACCCCTCCACTTT.